A selection of T cell receptor beta chains follows, all from one sample in a study of T cell changes during pregnancy in multiple sclerosis. Assay: immunoSEQ multiplex PCR; the TCRdb copy retains only in-frame clones and omits some. The data hold under 150,000 clones, with 95% to 98% observed a single time. The sample was peripheral blood, taken after pregnancy. The receptors were sampled from a female donor with multiple sclerosis, enrolled in a pregnancy study. Both conserved end residues are part of each CDR3. The D gene is left open where the match is weak. Only some rows state a clone size, as once, few, many or a class for expanded clones.

>TRBJ2-7|TRBV27|TRBD2|.
CASSFGREGYEQYF
TGTGCCAGCAGTTTCGGGCGGGAGGGCTACGAGCAGTACTTC
>TRBJ2-5|TRBV2|.|.
CASSTGETQYF
TGTGCCAGCAGTACGGGGGAGACCCAGTACTTC
>TRBJ2-7|TRBV11-2|.|.
CASSLGSRLGYEQYF
TGTGCCAGCAGCTTAGGATCCCGACTGGGCTACGAGCAGTACTTC
>TRBJ2-1|TRBV7-9|TRBD2|.
CASSLTSGRANEQFF
TGTGCCAGCAGCTTAACGAGCGGGAGGGCCAATGAGCAGTTCTTC
>TRBJ2-7|TRBV15|.|.
CATSRAPGSEQYF
TGTGCCACCAGCAGAGCCCCGGGTTCCGAGCAGTACTTC
>TRBJ2-2|TRBV28|.|.
CASSLAGPNTGELFF
TGTGCCAGCAGTTTAGCAGGGCCGAACACCGGGGAGCTGTTTTTT
>TRBJ2-7|TRBV9|TRBD1|.
CASSVGTGGAEQYF
TGTGCCAGCAGCGTGGGGACAGGGGGCGCCGAGCAGTACTTC
>TRBJ2-7|TRBV11-2|TRBD2|.
CASSTSGASSYEQYF
TGTGCCAGCAGCACTAGCGGAGCTAGCTCCTACGAGCAGTACTTC
>TRBJ2-2|TRBV19|.|.
CASSLRLGVAGELFF
TGTGCCAGTAGTCTAAGACTGGGAGTGGCCGGGGAGCTGTTTTTT
>TRBJ2-7|TRBV7-2|TRBD1|.
CASSLESRTGINYEQYF
TGTGCCAGCAGCTTAGAATCGAGGACAGGAATAAACTACGAGCAGTACTTC
>TRBJ2-2|TRBV13|.|.
CASSLGDRDWELFF
TGTGCCAGCAGCTTAGGAGACAGGGACTGGGAGCTGTTTTTT
>TRBJ2-3|TRBV5-1|TRBD1|.
CASSPDRAETDTQYF
TGCGCCAGCAGCCCCGACAGGGCCGAAACAGATACGCAGTATTTT
>TRBJ2-2|TRBV19|.|.
CASTYRQVPGELFF
TGTGCCAGTACCTATAGACAGGTGCCCGGGGAGCTGTTTTTT
>TRBJ2-5|TRBV19|TRBD2|.
CASSPTSSSGSGETQYF
TGTGCCAGTAGTCCCACATCCAGTAGCGGGAGTGGGGAGACCCAGTACTTC
>TRBJ2-7|TRBV7-2|TRBD1|.
CASSLSQGVPYEQYF
TGTGCCAGCAGCTTATCACAGGGGGTTCCCTACGAGCAGTACTTC
>TRBJ2-5|TRBV27|.|.
CASSAPGYQETQYF
TGTGCCAGCAGTGCTCCGGGATACCAAGAGACCCAGTACTTC
>TRBJ2-1|TRBV5-1|.|.
CASSRAGLSYNEQFF
TGCGCCAGCAGTCGCGCGGGCCTCTCCTACAATGAGCAGTTCTTC
>TRBJ1-2|TRBV19|.|.
CASSMDKRSGYTF
TGTGCCAGTAGTATGGACAAGAGGAGCGGCTACACCTTC
>TRBJ1-2|TRBV19|.|.
CASKTVHYGYTF
TGTGCCAGTAAAACAGTGCACTATGGCTACACCTTC
>TRBJ2-1|TRBV27|TRBD2|once
CASSSWVTSNYNEQFF
TGTGCCAGCAGCTCCTGGGTGACTAGCAATTACAATGAGCAGTTCTTC
>TRBJ1-1|TRBV28|.|.
CASSLANTEAFF
TGTGCCAGCAGTTTGGCGAACACTGAAGCTTTCTTT
>TRBJ2-2|TRBV7-3|.|.
CASSLFPRQANTGELFF
TGTGCCAGCAGCTTATTCCCCCGACAGGCAAACACCGGGGAGCTGTTTTTT
>TRBJ2-5|TRBV6-5|TRBD1|.
CASSTQGARETQYF
TGTGCCAGCAGTACCCAGGGGGCCCGAGAGACCCAGTACTTC
>TRBJ1-3|TRBV4-1|.|few
CASSQILSGNTIYF
TGCGCCAGCAGTCAGATTCTCTCTGGAAACACCATATATTTT
>TRBJ2-7|TRBV4-1|.|.
CASSAGVSYEQYF
TGCGCTTCGTCAGCAGGGGTTTCCTACGAGCAGTACTTC
>TRBJ2-2|TRBV19|TRBD2|.
CASSIVGLAGNTGELFF
TGTGCCAGTAGTATAGTCGGCCTAGCGGGTAACACCGGGGAGCTGTTTTTT
>TRBJ2-7|TRBV6-5|TRBD1|.
CASSPDRLEQYF
TGTGCCAGCAGCCCGGACAGGCTCGAGCAGTACTTC
>TRBJ2-1|TRBV27|TRBD2|.
CASKLAGGDYNEQFF
TGTGCCAGCAAATTAGCGGGAGGGGACTACAATGAGCAGTTCTTC
>TRBJ2-5|TRBV7-6|.|.
CASSLIQETQYF
TGTGCCAGCAGCTTAATACAAGAGACCCAGTACTTC
>TRBJ2-5|TRBV15|.|.
CATSRVAPAQETQYF
TGTGCCACCAGCAGAGTCGCGCCCGCTCAAGAGACCCAGTACTTC
>TRBJ2-3|TRBV13|.|.
CASSRPGQPNDPTDTQYF
TGTGCCAGCTCTCGACCCGGACAGCCAAACGACCCCACAGATACGCAGTATTTT
>TRBJ2-1|TRBV28|TRBD2|.
CASNLGLAKNEQFF
TGTGCCAGCAACCTGGGACTAGCCAAGAATGAGCAGTTCTTC
>TRBJ2-5|TRBV6-1|TRBD2|.
CASRISGRETQYF
TGTGCCAGCAGAATTAGCGGGAGGGAGACCCAGTACTTC
>TRBJ1-5|TRBV5-6|.|.
CASSLAGGSAGMRSQHF
TGTGCCAGCAGCTTGGCCGGGGGGTCTGCCGGCATGCGGAGCCAGCATTTT
>TRBJ2-7|TRBV5-1|TRBD2|.
CASSLALAGEETIGYEQYF
TGCGCCAGCAGCTTGGCCCTAGCGGGAGAAGAAACGATCGGCTACGAGCAGTACTTC
>TRBJ2-1|TRBV7-9|.|.
CASSSVAELYNEQFF
TGTGCCAGCAGCTCCGTAGCGGAGCTCTACAATGAGCAGTTCTTC
>TRBJ2-5|TRBV7-8|TRBD2|.
CASSSGLAGAETQYF
TGTGCCAGCAGCTCCGGACTAGCGGGAGCAGAGACCCAGTACTTC
>TRBJ2-1|TRBV7-9|.|.
CASSLDRMNNEQFF
TGTGCCAGCAGCTTAGACAGGATGAACAATGAGCAGTTCTTC
>TRBJ2-1|TRBV9|TRBD2|.
CASSVTTSGVSYNEQFF
TGTGCCAGCAGCGTAACGACTAGCGGGGTCTCCTACAATGAGCAGTTCTTC
>TRBJ2-7|TRBV5-1|TRBD2|.
CASTGGLSGEQYF
TGCGCCAGCACGGGAGGACTCTCGGGCGAGCAGTACTTC
>TRBJ2-5|TRBV2|TRBD2|once
CASSPRGGETQYF
TGTGCCAGCAGTCCCCGGGGGGGGGAGACCCAGTACTTC
>TRBJ1-2|TRBV7-8|.|.
CASSLIRTGYTF
TGTGCCAGCAGCTTAATACGGACAGGCTACACCTTC